This T cell receptor (beta chain) was observed in a study of blood T cell repertoires in COVID-19. Study overall: In each case, the material was cDNA or gDNA derived from T cells, B-cell-depleted T cells, or PBMCs.

Authors' data handling: Counts of nucleated cells, estimated from reference gene primer amplification, were obtained. TCRdb's table, derived via immunoSEQ multiplex PCR, lists solely in-frame clones and lacks some. The DNA was the basis for D and trimming; V, J and clone size are from that table. The sample lists around 130,000 clones, around four fifths occurring once. Trimming cost V 6 bases and J 6 bases; bases outside gene matches: 6. The CDR3 covers 13 residues. CDR1 and CDR2 (germline): SGHRS, YFSETQ. Enrolled through a virtual design, the participants were between 18 and 89 years of age and came from fewer than 30 US areas.

The sequenced sample consisted of PBMCs or T cells enriched from blood (not recorded which). The clonotype originates from a middle-aged man with acute COVID-19. The rearrangement uses TRBV5-1 and TRBJ1-2, with 9 positions matching TRBD1. CDR3 residues: CASTPGQGNGYTF. CDR3 nucleotide sequence: TGCGCCAGCACCCCGGGACAGGGAAATGGCTACACCTTC.